The rows below give T cell receptor beta chains drawn from one sample of a study of OX40 agonist ivuxolimab in advanced cancers. Assay: immunoSEQ multiplex PCR; the TCRdb copy retains only in-frame clones and omits some. The sample holds some 80,000 clones, more than 80% seen once. The sequencing here drew on CD4+ or CD8+ T cells sorted from blood, taken in a trial of the OX40 agonist ivuxolimab. These receptors came from an adult with an advanced solid tumor such as melanoma, head and neck, liver or kidney cancer. Both conserved end residues are part of each CDR3. Fields, in order: J gene, V gene, CDR3 protein.

j_gene: TRBJ2-7; v_gene: TRBV7-2; CDR3aa: CARTQSVSDPRGDEQYF
j_gene: TRBJ2-7; v_gene: TRBV28; CDR3aa: CASSLEDEQYF
j_gene: TRBJ2-1; v_gene: TRBV4-1; CDR3aa: CASSQVTSGSYNEQFF
j_gene: TRBJ1-1; v_gene: TRBV19; CDR3aa: CASSPRKAGNRNTEAFF
j_gene: TRBJ1-2; v_gene: TRBV30; CDR3aa: CAWRFRGLDYGYTF
j_gene: TRBJ2-3; v_gene: TRBV9; CDR3aa: CASSPRTRSTDTQYF
j_gene: TRBJ1-2; v_gene: TRBV18; CDR3aa: CASSPGEDYGYTF
j_gene: TRBJ2-2; v_gene: TRBV4-2; CDR3aa: CASSQGGLGAGELFF
j_gene: TRBJ2-3; v_gene: TRBV18; CDR3aa: CASSYTSGTDTQYF
j_gene: TRBJ2-3; v_gene: TRBV19; CDR3aa: CASRSRVSADTQYF
j_gene: TRBJ2-7; v_gene: TRBV7-6; CDR3aa: CASSLSARDSSYEQYF
j_gene: TRBJ2-3; v_gene: TRBV18; CDR3aa: CASSPLRLGDTQYF
j_gene: TRBJ2-7; v_gene: TRBV5-4; CDR3aa: CASSLSPPTGLYEQYF
j_gene: TRBJ2-5; v_gene: TRBV5-4; CDR3aa: CASSRTVYQETQYF
j_gene: TRBJ2-7; v_gene: TRBV6-1; CDR3aa: CASSESSAYEQYF
j_gene: TRBJ2-5; v_gene: TRBV19; CDR3aa: CASSLGGGLETQYF
j_gene: TRBJ2-7; v_gene: TRBV6-5; CDR3aa: CASSPNRGWAYEQYF
j_gene: TRBJ1-1; v_gene: TRBV7-2; CDR3aa: CASSSPGQKNTEAFF
j_gene: TRBJ1-3; v_gene: TRBV7-9; CDR3aa: CASHGVATGNTIYF
j_gene: TRBJ2-7; v_gene: TRBV30; CDR3aa: CAWRAGGPYEQYF
j_gene: TRBJ1-4; v_gene: TRBV6-5; CDR3aa: CASSYSRQGEKLFF
j_gene: TRBJ2-5; v_gene: TRBV18; CDR3aa: CASSPPRGGRGETQYF
j_gene: TRBJ2-7; v_gene: TRBV7-8; CDR3aa: CASSLVGDRGYEQYF
j_gene: TRBJ1-1; v_gene: TRBV7-9; CDR3aa: CASKIYRVGVTEAFF
j_gene: TRBJ2-3; v_gene: TRBV10-3; CDR3aa: CAIASDREGTDTQYF
j_gene: TRBJ2-2; v_gene: TRBV19; CDR3aa: CATLRGRVVGELFF
j_gene: TRBJ2-7; v_gene: TRBV5-1; CDR3aa: CASSLRDGYTYEQYF
j_gene: TRBJ2-3; v_gene: TRBV7-2; CDR3aa: CASSLSGEGNTQYF
j_gene: TRBJ1-1; v_gene: TRBV7-8; CDR3aa: CASNQQGEEAFF
j_gene: TRBJ2-5; v_gene: TRBV6-1; CDR3aa: CASSIGQGSQETQYF
j_gene: TRBJ1-2; v_gene: TRBV28; CDR3aa: CASSLGAGNYGYTF
j_gene: TRBJ2-1; v_gene: TRBV9; CDR3aa: CASSVVGQTNEQFF
j_gene: TRBJ2-3; v_gene: TRBV19; CDR3aa: CASALAGVPDTQYF
j_gene: TRBJ2-3; v_gene: TRBV27; CDR3aa: CASSPGRTTDTQYF
j_gene: TRBJ2-7; v_gene: TRBV20-1; CDR3aa: CSARVRGEQYF
j_gene: TRBJ1-2; v_gene: TRBV11-2; CDR3aa: CASSSQGYGYTF
j_gene: TRBJ1-5; v_gene: TRBV6-4; CDR3aa: CASLGEGPNQPQHF
j_gene: TRBJ1-5; v_gene: TRBV27; CDR3aa: CASSLREEQPQHF
j_gene: TRBJ1-5; v_gene: TRBV14; CDR3aa: CASSQGFNQPQHF
j_gene: TRBJ1-5; v_gene: TRBV19; CDR3aa: CASKETASNQPQHF
j_gene: TRBJ2-1; v_gene: TRBV11-3; CDR3aa: CASSPGLAYNEQFF
j_gene: NA; v_gene: TRBV27; CDR3aa: CASKPDRGQYEQYF